The 28 T cell receptor beta chains reported below all come from one sample, sequenced in a study of post-analysis software for immune sequencing data. What these receptors recognize is not known. Prepared TCR beta cDNA libraries contained unique molecular identifiers. MiXCR, run by TCRdb on the PCR reads, gives a single entry per CDR3 protein. Of hundreds of thousands of distinct CDR3 sequences in the sample, 30% were seen once. Study-level findings and limits: Several TRBV segments (TRBV5-6, TRBV5-1 and TRBV20-1 among them) occurred more frequently in patients than in controls.

The sequencing sample was made of blood. These receptors were obtained from a girl between 5 and 17 years old with multiple sclerosis.

This clonotype has more than one count but fewer than ten. The V gene is TRBV20-1, the J gene TRBJ2-5, with D perhaps matching TRBD1 or TRBD2 (7 bases each). The CDR3 consists of 14 residues. CDR1 DFQATT and CDR2 SNEGSKA come from the germline V gene (reference sequence). V was trimmed by 5 bases and J by 5 bases, leaving 18 bases between them. The CDR3 DNA sequence: TGCAGTGCTCCCAAGCTCAGGGGGGGGGAGACCCAGTACTTC. This sequence encodes CSAPKLRGGETQYF.

V is TRBV9 and J is TRBJ2-3, with 10 positions matching TRBD2. The CDR3 consists of 20 residues. The germline CDR1 and CDR2 sequences are SGDLS and YYNGEE. Trimming removed 3 bases from V and 2 bases from J; junction bases left unmatched: 18. This CDR3 is CASSAAPGLANGRFTDTQYF. In DNA form, the CDR3 reads TGTGCCAGCAGCGCGGCGCCGGGACTAGCGAATGGGAGATTCACAGATACGCAGTATTTT.

This clonotype was detected only once. V gene TRBV7-2 combines with J gene TRBJ2-7; D ambiguous. The J call may be mistaken, given a closer DNA end match to TRBJ2-5. Germline V gene lookup returns CDR1 SGHTA and CDR2 FQGNSA. There are 14 residues in the CDR3. The DNA for the CDR3 is TGTGCCAGCAGCTGGGCTCTGAATGGCGAGACCCAGTACTTC. As protein: CASSWALNGETQYF.

As for this clonotype: Germline and junction disagree at one end, which may indicate a read error. V usage is TRBV12-3 or TRBV12-4 and J usage is TRBJ2-3; 11 bases agree with TRBD1. The CDR3 totals 13 residues. DNA of the CDR3: TGTGCCTGCAGTGGACAGGGGGCTGATACGCAGTATTTT. Amino acid sequence: CACSGQGADTQYF.

The count of this clonotype is one. The chain couples TRBV7-8 to TRBJ2-7; D may be TRBD2 (5 bases). Per germline, CDR1 SGHVS and CDR2 FQNEAQ. CDR3 length equals 14 residues. The V and J ends lost 7 bases and 2 bases respectively, with 15 bases between them. The CDR3 loop reads CASTRTDLTYEQYF. CDR3 sequence (DNA): TGTGCCAGCACTCGGACGGACTTGACCTACGAGCAGTACTTC.

In its sample, this clonotype was seen a few times. This chain joins TRBV27 and TRBJ2-7; possibly TRBD1 for D (5 bases). The germline V gene has CDR1 MNHEY and CDR2 SMNVEV (reference sequence). Trimming stripped 1 base from V and 1 base from J, with 8 bases between. The CDR3 totals 14 residues. The CDR3 reads CASSLWQGSYEQYF. The CDR3, as DNA: TGTGCCAGCAGTTTATGGCAGGGATCCTACGAGCAGTACTTC.

This clonotype has only a few counts. The chain has TRBV5-1 and TRBJ1-1, with 9 nucleotides matching TRBD1. This CDR3 spans 13 amino acids. Germline V gene data show CDR1 as SGHRS and CDR2 as YFSETQ. V lost 0 bases to trimming and J lost 8 bases; unmatched junction nucleotides: 2. The CDR3 reads CASSLDGQGEAFF. CDR3 sequence (DNA): TGCGCCAGCAGCTTGGATGGACAGGGGGAAGCTTTCTTT.

Regarding this clonotype: A read error may account for a junction end that differs from germline. The chain has TRBV6-4 and TRBJ2-3; TRBD1 is a possible D gene (6 bases). Germline CDR1 reads MRHNA; CDR2 reads SNTAGT. The CDR3 runs 15 residues. CDR3 region: CAGSTGHSSTDTQYF. The CDR3 DNA sequence: TGTGCCGGCAGTACGGGACACTCTAGCACAGATACGCAGTATTTT.

This clonotype was detected once. The chain combines TRBV29-1 with TRBJ2-3; D perhaps matches TRBD2 (6 bases). Per germline, CDR1 SQVTM and CDR2 ANQGSEA. V lost 3 bases, J lost 4 bases, and 14 bases lay in between. The CDR3 runs 14 residues. This CDR3 reads CSVDFIQRADTQYF. The DNA of the CDR3 is TGCAGCGTTGACTTTATACAGCGGGCAGATACGCAGTATTTT.

The CDR3 sequence: CAISGQGTNTEAFF. The CDR3, as DNA: TGTGCCATCAGTGGACAGGGTACCAACACTGAAGCTTTCTTT. The V gene is TRBV10-3, the J gene TRBJ1-1, with 7 bases that match TRBD1. Germline assignment: CDR1 ENHRY and CDR2 SYGVKD. The CDR3 is 14 amino acids. Trimming cost V 4 bases and J 2 bases; bases outside gene matches: 4.

J is TRBJ1-6 and V is TRBV28; unclear D gene. The V end lost 6 bases, the J end lost 7 bases, and 7 bases lay between the germline ends. CDR1 MDHEN and CDR2 SYDVKM come from the germline V gene. The CDR3 runs to 12 residues. The chain's CDR3 is CASRPLNSPLHF. CDR3 nucleotide sequence: TGTGCCAGCAGGCCATTGAATTCACCCCTCCACTTT. Filled out from reference TRBV28 and TRBJ1-6, the complete variable domain reads DVKVTQSSRYLVKRTGEKVFLECVQDMDHENMFWYRQDPGLGLRLIYFSYDVKMKEKGDIPEGYSVSREKKERFSLILESASTNQTSMYLCASRPLNSPLHFGNGTRLTVT.

The CDR3 loop reads CASSSTGRLFF. CDR3 sequence (DNA): TGTGCCAGCAGCTCGACCGGCCGGCTGTTTTTT. The chain combines TRBV7-9 with TRBJ1-4, with no clear D. The germline V gene has CDR1 SEHNR and CDR2 FQNEAQ (reference sequence). V was shortened by 4 bases and J by 14 bases, with 11 bases between the two germline ends. The CDR3 has 11 amino acids.

CDR3 protein: CASSLVDRHNEQFF. The CDR3 DNA reads TGTGCCAGCAGCTTAGTAGACAGGCACAATGAGCAGTTCTTC. This chain joins TRBV7-9 and TRBJ2-1; possibly TRBD1 for D (6 bases). The V end lost 1 base, the J end lost 5 bases, and 9 bases lay between the germline ends. The CDR3 loop spans 14 amino acids. CDR1 and CDR2 from the germline V gene are SEHNR and FQNEAQ (reference sequence).

The genes are TRBV7-2 and TRBJ1-2; D is unclear. Germline lookup yields CDR1 SGHTA and CDR2 FQGNSA. Between the trimmed V and J ends, which lost 1 base and 4 bases, there was a span of 10 bases. CDR3 size: 14 residues. CDR3 region: CASSLDAGPYGYTF. The DNA of the CDR3 is TGTGCCAGCAGCTTAGATGCGGGCCCCTATGGCTACACCTTC.

At least ten counts were recorded for this clonotype. The chain combines TRBV3-1 with TRBJ1-4; D is undetermined. Germline CDR1 and CDR2: LGHDT and YNNKEL (reference sequence). V was trimmed by 4 bases and J by 5 bases, leaving 2 bases between them. The CDR3 is 11 amino acids. This CDR3 reads CASSLNEKLFF. DNA for the CDR3: TGTGCCAGCAGCCTCAATGAAAAACTGTTTTTT.

The gene calls are TRBV7-2 and TRBJ2-7; tentative D call: TRBD2 (6 bases). Germline CDR1 reads SGHTA; CDR2 reads FQGNSA. The CDR3 extends over 15 amino acids. V was cut by 1 base and J by 5 bases, with 15 bases left in between. As DNA, the CDR3 is TGTGCCAGCAGCTTAGTGCGGGACCTTGGGCACGAGCAGTACTTC. Its protein is CASSLVRDLGHEQYF.

This clonotype was detected a few times. The CDR3 region has the DNA TGCGCCAGCAGCCAAGTGATCCGGGCTAACTATGGCTACACCTTC. Translation gives CASSQVIRANYGYTF. The chain links TRBV4-1 to TRBJ1-2; D gene ambiguous. With 1 base removed from V and 0 bases from J, the gap between germline ends came to 9 bases. Germline V gene data show CDR1 as MGHRA and CDR2 as YSYEKL. The CDR3 contains 15 residues.

The chain joins TRBV7-2 to TRBJ2-4, with D perhaps TRBD1 or TRBD2 (5 bases each). This CDR3 region has 12 residues. Trimming pared 0 bases from V and 15 bases from J, leaving 12 bases between. CDR1 SGHTA and CDR2 FQGNSA come from the germline V gene. CDR3 bases: TGTGCCAGCAGCTTAGCCCCGGGACCGATGTACTTC. Protein product: CASSLAPGPMYF.

The chain recombines TRBV5-1 with TRBJ2-5, with 7 bases that match TRBD1. CDR3 length equals 15 residues. Germline V lookup: CDR1 SGHRS, CDR2 YFSETQ. The J segment lost 5 bases and the V segment lost 0 bases, leaving 7 bases of the junction unmatched. This CDR3 is CASSLETGLLETQYF. DNA of the CDR3: TGCGCCAGCAGCTTGGAGACAGGGCTTTTGGAGACCCAGTACTTC.

The chain joins TRBV29-1 to TRBJ1-1; D ambiguous. CDR3 length: 14 amino acids. The germline CDR1 and CDR2 sequences are SQVTM and ANQGSEA. V was cut by 6 bases and J by 1 base, with 15 bases left in between. The CDR3 bases are TGCAGCGTGACCCGGGTGGAGGGGAACACTGAAGCTTTCTTT. It yields the protein CSVTRVEGNTEAFF.

This clonotype was counted a few times. The rearrangement joins TRBV29-1 to TRBJ2-1, with 8 bases lining up with TRBD2. The V gene's germline CDR1 is SQVTM and CDR2 ANQGSEA. V lost 6 bases and J lost 3; bases outside the gene matches: 7. This CDR3 has 14 amino acids. Written as DNA, the CDR3 is TGCAGCGTCAAAGGGCTAGCGGGCTACAATGAGCAGTTCTTC. Residues: CSVKGLAGYNEQFF.

This clonotype was counted between two and nine times. The rearrangement joins TRBV20-1 to TRBJ2-7; D unresolved. V lost 8 bases and J 2 bases, leaving 16 bases between the germline ends. CDR3 length: 13 amino acids. CDR1 is DFQATT, CDR2 SNEGSKA, per germline (reference sequence). The CDR3: CSSNIDGTYEQYF. The CDR3 DNA is TGCAGTTCGAACATAGACGGAACCTACGAGCAGTACTTC.

The rearrangement uses TRBV7-9 and TRBJ2-1; 7 bases fit TRBD2. CDR3 length equals 17 residues. Trimming removed 4 bases from V and 10 bases from J; junction bases left unmatched: 19. Germline-derived CDR1 and CDR2 are SEHNR and FQNEAQ (reference sequence). CDR3 loop: CASSYRPGTTSSLEQFF. CDR3 nucleotides: TGTGCCAGCAGCTATCGTCCCGGGACTACATCTTCCTTGGAGCAGTTCTTC.

V is TRBV5-6 and J is TRBJ2-5; D ambiguous. The CDR3 sequence is 12 residues long. CDR1 and CDR2 from the germline V gene are SGHDT and YYEEEE. Trimming cost V 1 base and J 6 bases, with 7 bases left between them. The CDR3 loop is CASSLLTKTQYF. The CDR3 coding sequence is TGTGCCAGCAGCTTGCTCACAAAGACCCAGTACTTC.

The chain carries TRBV7-3 and TRBJ2-3, with TRBD1 matching over 7 bases. Germline V CDR1 and CDR2: SGHTA, FQGTGA. This CDR3 spans 16 amino acids. Unmatched junction bases numbered 8, after V lost 4 bases and J lost 1 base. CDR3 in DNA: TGTGCCAGCAGCTCTCGACAGGGATTTGGCACAGATACGCAGTATTTT. Translated, it gives CASSSRQGFGTDTQYF.

The sample holds a few counts of this clonotype. The chain joins TRBV27 to TRBJ1-2; 7 bases fit TRBD1. Germline loops: CDR1 MNHEY, CDR2 SMNVEV (reference sequence). V shed 4 bases, J shed 6 bases, and the junction held 8 bases outside the gene matches. This CDR3 has 14 amino acids. The CDR3 bases are TGTGCCAGCAGTTCGTACAGGGGCCCGAATGGCTACACCTTC. Its translation is CASSSYRGPNGYTF.

The rearrangement links TRBV5-1 to TRBJ2-5, with TRBD1 matching 7 bases. Per germline, CDR1 SGHRS and CDR2 YFSETQ. Unmatched junction bases numbered 16, after V lost 3 bases and J lost 11 bases. The CDR3 length is 15 residues. CDR3: CASSSGTTGRDEQYF. The CDR3 coding sequence is TGCGCCAGCAGCTCCGGAACGACAGGGCGCGATGAGCAGTACTTC.

The table lists this clonotype with a few counts. The gene calls are TRBV28 and TRBJ2-3; D is ambiguous. The germline V gene has CDR1 MDHEN and CDR2 SYDVKM. CDR3 length: 15 amino acids. V was shortened by 6 bases and J by 2 bases, with 15 bases between the two germline ends. The CDR3, as DNA: TGTGCCAGCAGCCTAGGGCGCTATGACACAGATACGCAGTATTTT. Protein sequence: CASSLGRYDTDTQYF.